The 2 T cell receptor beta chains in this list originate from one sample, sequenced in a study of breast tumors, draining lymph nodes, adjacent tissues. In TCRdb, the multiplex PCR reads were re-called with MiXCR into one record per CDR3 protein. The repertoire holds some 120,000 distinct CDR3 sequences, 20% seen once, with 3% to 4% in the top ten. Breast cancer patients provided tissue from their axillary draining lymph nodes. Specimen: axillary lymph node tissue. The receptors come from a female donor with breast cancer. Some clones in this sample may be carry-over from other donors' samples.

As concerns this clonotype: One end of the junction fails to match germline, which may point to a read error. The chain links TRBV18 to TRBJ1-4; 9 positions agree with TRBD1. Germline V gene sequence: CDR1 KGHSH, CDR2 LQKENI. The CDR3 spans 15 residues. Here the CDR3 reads CVSSPDRGGNERLFF. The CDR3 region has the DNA TGTGTCAGCTCACCGGACAGGGGAGGTAATGAAAGACTGTTTTTT.

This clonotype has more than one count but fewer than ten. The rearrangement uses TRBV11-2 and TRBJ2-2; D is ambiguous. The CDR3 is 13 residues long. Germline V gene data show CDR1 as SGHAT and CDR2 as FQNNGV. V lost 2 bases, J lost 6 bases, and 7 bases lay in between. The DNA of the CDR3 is TGTGCCAGCAGCTTAAACGGGCCCGGGGAGCTGTTTTTT. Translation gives CASSLNGPGELFF.